The entry that follows covers one TCR beta chain sequence. Its specificity is not known. The CDR3 spans 14 residues. Germline values: CDR1 SGHAT, CDR2 FQNNGV. The V end lost 2 bases, the J end lost 6 bases, and 12 bases lay between the germline ends. This sample is part of a study of cytomegalovirus exposure and HLA in healthy donors. Study-level findings and limits: Among the CMV-associated chains, a few were confirmed in vitro as specific for CMV antigens. Per a later analysis, 15,000 to 20,000 TCR beta sequences showed association with HLA alleles at 0.05 false discovery rate. Clonal expansion was found to be greater in HLA-associated TCR beta chains than in equally common others in a later analysis.

Primers: 60 Vbeta forward and 13 Jbeta reverse. Original processing notes: Roughly 80 million unique TCR beta chains, roughly 11 million of them shared, were counted by a later analysis. TCRdb keeps only in-frame clones here, not all; method: immunoSEQ multiplex PCR. For V, J and clone size, that table is used; D and trimming come from the DNA. This sample has 130,000 or so clones, with approximately 74% found just once. This receptor was obtained from a man aged 18 to 30 in good health and CMV-seropositive. The sequenced sample consisted of PBMCs. This rearrangement joins TRBV11-2 to TRBJ2-3; possibly TRBD2 for D (5 bases). The CDR3 loop reads CASSLNNGVDTQYF. CDR3 DNA: TGTGCCAGCAGCTTAAACAACGGGGTGGATACGCAGTATTTT.